Sequencing of this TCR beta chain was carried out in a study of cytomegalovirus exposure and HLA in healthy donors. Here immunoSEQ multiplex PCR was the method, and the copy in TCRdb shows in-frame clones only, minus some. Counted here are over 150,000 clones, about 89% occurring once; the ten biggest clones make up 3%. The CDR3 has 14 amino acids. With V trimmed by 6 bases and J by 6 bases, 5 bases remained unmatched. The germline CDR1 and CDR2 sequences are MDHEN and SYDVKM. As to this clone: What it binds is unknown.

The study's findings and limits: The majority of TCR sequences were rare, yet some public TCRs appeared in many donors. Specificity of a few CMV-associated chains for CMV antigens was verified in vitro.

The donors were part of the validation cohort of some 120 subjects. That cohort was separate from the first cohort, which comprised several hundred subjects. This TCR was recovered from a woman in her late teens or twenties in good health and CMV-seropositive. This rearrangement joins TRBV28 to TRBJ2-1, with 10 positions matching TRBD1. Specimen: PBMCs. The DNA for the CDR3 is TGTGCCAGCAGGGGGGACAGGGGAACCAATGAGCAGTTCTTC. Encoded protein: CASRGDRGTNEQFF. Full variable domain (remainder filled in from reference TRBV28 and TRBJ2-1): DVKVTQSSRYLVKRTGEKVFLECVQDMDHENMFWYRQDPGLGLRLIYFSYDVKMKEKGDIPEGYSVSREKKERFSLILESASTNQTSMYLCASRGDRGTNEQFFGPGTRLTVL.